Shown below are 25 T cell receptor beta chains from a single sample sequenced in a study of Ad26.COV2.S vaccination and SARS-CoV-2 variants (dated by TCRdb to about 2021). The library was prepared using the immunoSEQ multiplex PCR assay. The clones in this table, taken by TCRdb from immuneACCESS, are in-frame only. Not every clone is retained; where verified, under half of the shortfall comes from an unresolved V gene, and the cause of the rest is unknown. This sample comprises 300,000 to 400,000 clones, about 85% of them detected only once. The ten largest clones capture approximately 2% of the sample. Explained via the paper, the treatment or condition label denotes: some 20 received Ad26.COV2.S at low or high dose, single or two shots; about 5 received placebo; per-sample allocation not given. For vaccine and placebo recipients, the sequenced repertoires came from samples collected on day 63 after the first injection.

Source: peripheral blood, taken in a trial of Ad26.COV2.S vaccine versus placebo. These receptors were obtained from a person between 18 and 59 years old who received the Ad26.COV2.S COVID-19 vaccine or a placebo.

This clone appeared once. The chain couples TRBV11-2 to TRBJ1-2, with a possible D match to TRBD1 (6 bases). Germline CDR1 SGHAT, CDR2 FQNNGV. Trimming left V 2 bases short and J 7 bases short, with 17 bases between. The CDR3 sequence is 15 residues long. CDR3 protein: CASSLTFGQGLGYTF. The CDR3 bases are TGTGCCAGCAGCTTAACTTTTGGGCAGGGGCTTGGCTACACCTTC.

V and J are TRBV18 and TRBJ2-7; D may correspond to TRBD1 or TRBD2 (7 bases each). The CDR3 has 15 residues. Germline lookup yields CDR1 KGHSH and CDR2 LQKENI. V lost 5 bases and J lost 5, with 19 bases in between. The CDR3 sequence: CASSRVRGGRNEQYF. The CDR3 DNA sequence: TGTGCCAGCTCAAGAGTCAGGGGGGGTCGAAACGAGCAGTACTTC.

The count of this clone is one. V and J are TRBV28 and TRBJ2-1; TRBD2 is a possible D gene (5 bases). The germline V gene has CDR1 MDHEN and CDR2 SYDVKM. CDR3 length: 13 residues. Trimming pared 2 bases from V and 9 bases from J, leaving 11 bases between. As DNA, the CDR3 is TGTGCCAGCAGTTTAGGGGAGTTGGGTGAGCAGTTCTTC. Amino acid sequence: CASSLGELGEQFF.

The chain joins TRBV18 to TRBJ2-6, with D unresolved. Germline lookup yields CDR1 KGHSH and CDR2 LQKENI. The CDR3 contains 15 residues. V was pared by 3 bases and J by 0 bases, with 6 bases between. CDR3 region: CASSPGISGANVLTF. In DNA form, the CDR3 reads TGTGCCAGCTCACCGGGGATCTCTGGGGCCAACGTCCTGACTTTC.

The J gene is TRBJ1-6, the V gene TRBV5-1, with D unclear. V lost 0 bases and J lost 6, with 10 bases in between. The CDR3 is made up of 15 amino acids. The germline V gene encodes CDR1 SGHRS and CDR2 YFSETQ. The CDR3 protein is CASSLDLGSNSPLHF. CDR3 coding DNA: TGCGCCAGCAGCTTGGATCTGGGGTCTAATTCACCCCTCCACTTT.

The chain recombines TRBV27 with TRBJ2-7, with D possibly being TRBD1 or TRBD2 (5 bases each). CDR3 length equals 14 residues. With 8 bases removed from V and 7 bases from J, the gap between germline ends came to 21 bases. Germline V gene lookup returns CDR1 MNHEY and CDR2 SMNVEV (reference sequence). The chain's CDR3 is CASLNRDGPGEQYF. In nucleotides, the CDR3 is TGTGCCAGCCTTAATAGGGACGGACCAGGAGAGCAGTACTTC.

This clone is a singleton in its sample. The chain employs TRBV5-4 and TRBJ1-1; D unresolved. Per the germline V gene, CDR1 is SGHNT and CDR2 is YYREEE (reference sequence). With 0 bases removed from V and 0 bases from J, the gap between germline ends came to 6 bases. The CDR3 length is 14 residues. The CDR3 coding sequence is TGTGCCAGCAGCTTGGGAGAAATGAACACTGAAGCTTTCTTT. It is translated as CASSLGEMNTEAFF.

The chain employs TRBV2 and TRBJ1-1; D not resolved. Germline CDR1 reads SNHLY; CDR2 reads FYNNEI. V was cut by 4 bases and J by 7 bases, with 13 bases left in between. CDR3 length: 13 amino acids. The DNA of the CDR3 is TGTGCCAGCAGTGCCAGGACCCCTGGTGAAGCTTTCTTT. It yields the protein CASSARTPGEAFF.

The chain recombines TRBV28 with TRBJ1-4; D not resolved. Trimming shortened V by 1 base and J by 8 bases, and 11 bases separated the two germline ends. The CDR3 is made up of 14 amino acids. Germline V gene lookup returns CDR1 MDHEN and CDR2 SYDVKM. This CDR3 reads CASSLLRSVEKLFF. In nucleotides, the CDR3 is TGTGCCAGCAGTTTATTAAGGAGTGTGGAAAAACTGTTTTTT.

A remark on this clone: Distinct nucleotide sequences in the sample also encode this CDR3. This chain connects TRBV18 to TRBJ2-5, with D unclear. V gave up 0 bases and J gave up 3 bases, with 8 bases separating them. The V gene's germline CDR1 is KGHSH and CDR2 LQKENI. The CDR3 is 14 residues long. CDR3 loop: CASSPPGRKETQYF. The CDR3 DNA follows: TGTGCCAGCTCACCACCGGGCAGAAAAGAGACCCAGTACTTC.

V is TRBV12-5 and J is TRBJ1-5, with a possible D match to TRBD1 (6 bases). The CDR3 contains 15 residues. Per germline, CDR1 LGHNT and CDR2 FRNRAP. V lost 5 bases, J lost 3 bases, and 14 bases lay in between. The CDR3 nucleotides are TGTGCTAGTGGTCCGCGGGACACGATCAATCAGCCCCAGCATTTT. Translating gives CASGPRDTINQPQHF.

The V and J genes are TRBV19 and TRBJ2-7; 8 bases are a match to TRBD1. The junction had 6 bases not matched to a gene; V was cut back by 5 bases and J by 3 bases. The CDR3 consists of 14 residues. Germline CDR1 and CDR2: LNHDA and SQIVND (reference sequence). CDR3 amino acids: CASSPQGAGYEQYF. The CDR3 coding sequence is TGTGCCAGTAGTCCTCAGGGGGCAGGCTACGAGCAGTACTTC.

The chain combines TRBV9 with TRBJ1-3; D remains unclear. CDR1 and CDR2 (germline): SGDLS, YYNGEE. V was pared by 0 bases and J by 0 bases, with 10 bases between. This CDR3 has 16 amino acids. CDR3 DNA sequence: TGTGCCAGCAGCGTAGTTGCGGGATTCTCTGGAAACACCATATATTTT. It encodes CASSVVAGFSGNTIYF. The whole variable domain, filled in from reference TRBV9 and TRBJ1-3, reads DSGVTQTPKHLITATGQRVTLRCSPRSGDLSVYWYQQSLDQGLQFLIQYYNGEERAKGNILERFSAQQFPDLHSELNLSSLELGDSALYFCASSVVAGFSGNTIYFGEGSWLTVV.

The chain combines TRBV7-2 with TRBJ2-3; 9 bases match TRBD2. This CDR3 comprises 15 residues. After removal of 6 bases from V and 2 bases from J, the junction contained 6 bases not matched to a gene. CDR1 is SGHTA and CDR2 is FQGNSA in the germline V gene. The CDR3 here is CASSQSGGLTDTQYF. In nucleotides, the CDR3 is TGTGCCAGCAGTCAAAGCGGGGGGCTCACAGATACGCAGTATTTT.

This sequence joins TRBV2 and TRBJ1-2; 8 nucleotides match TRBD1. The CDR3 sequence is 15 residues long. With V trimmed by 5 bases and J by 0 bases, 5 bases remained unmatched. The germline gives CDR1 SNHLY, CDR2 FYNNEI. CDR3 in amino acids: CASSSQGAANYGYTF. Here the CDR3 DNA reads TGTGCCAGCAGTTCTCAGGGGGCAGCTAACTATGGCTACACCTTC.

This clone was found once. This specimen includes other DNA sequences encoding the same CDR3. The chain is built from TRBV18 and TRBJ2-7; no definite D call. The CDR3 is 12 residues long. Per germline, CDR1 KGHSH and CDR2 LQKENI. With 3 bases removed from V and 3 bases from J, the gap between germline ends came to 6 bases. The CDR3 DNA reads TGTGCCAGCTCACCCACAGACTACGAGCAGTACTTC. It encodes CASSPTDYEQYF. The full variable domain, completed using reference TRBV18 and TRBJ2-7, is NAGVMQNPRHLVRRRGQEARLRCSPMKGHSHVYWYRQLPEEGLKFMVYLQKENIIDESGMPKERFSAEFPKEGPSILRIQQVVRGDSAAYFCASSPTDYEQYFGPGTRLTVT.

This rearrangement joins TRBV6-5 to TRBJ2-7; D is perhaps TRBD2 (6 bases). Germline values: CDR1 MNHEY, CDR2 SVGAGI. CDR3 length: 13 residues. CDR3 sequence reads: CAISNERAYEQYF. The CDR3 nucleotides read TGTGCAATTTCGAATGAGCGGGCCTACGAGCAGTACTTC.

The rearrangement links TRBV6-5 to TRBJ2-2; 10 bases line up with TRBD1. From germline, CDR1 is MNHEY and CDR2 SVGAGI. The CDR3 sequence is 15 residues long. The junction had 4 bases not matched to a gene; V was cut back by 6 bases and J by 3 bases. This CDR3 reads CASRRDRGYTGELFF. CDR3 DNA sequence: TGTGCCAGCAGACGGGACAGGGGCTACACCGGGGAGCTGTTTTTT.

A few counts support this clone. This CDR3 is CASSLALGGGAYEQYF. The CDR3, as DNA: TGTGCCAGCAGCTTAGCGCTCGGGGGCGGTGCTTACGAGCAGTACTTC. J is TRBJ2-7 and V is TRBV7-9; D may be TRBD1 or TRBD2 (6 bases each). Trimming removed 0 bases at V and 4 bases at J, with 16 bases between. Germline V gene lookup returns CDR1 SEHNR and CDR2 FQNEAQ (reference sequence). There are 16 residues in the CDR3.

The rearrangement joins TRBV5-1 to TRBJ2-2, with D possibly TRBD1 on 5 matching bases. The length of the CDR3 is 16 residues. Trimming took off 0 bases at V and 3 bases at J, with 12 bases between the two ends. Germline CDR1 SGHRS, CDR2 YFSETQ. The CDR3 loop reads CASSLEGQRYTGELFF. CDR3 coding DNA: TGCGCCAGCAGCTTGGAGGGGCAGAGATACACCGGGGAGCTGTTTTTT.

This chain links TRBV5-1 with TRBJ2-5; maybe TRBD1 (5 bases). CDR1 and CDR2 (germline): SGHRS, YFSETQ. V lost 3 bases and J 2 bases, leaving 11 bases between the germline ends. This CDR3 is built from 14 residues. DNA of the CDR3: TGCGCCAGCAGCTATCAGGGTGGGCAAGAGACCCAGTACTTC. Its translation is CASSYQGGQETQYF.

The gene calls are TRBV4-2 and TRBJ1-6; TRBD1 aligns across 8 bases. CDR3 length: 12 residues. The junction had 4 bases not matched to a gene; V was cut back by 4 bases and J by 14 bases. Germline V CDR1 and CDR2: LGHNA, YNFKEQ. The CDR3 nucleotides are TGTGCCAGCAGCCGAGAGACAGGGGCCCTCCACTTT. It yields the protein CASSRETGALHF.

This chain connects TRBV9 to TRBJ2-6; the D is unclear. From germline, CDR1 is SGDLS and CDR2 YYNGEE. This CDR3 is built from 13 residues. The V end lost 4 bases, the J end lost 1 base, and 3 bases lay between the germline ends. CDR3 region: CASSQSGANVLTF. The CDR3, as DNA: TGTGCCAGCAGCCAATCTGGGGCCAACGTCCTGACTTTC.

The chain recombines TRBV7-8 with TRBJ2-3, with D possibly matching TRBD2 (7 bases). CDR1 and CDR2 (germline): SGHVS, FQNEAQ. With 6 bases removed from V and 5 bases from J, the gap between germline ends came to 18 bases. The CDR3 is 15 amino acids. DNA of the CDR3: TGTGCCAGCAGTTCCCCGGGGGGCGCGGGAGATACGCAGTATTTT. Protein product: CASSSPGGAGDTQYF.

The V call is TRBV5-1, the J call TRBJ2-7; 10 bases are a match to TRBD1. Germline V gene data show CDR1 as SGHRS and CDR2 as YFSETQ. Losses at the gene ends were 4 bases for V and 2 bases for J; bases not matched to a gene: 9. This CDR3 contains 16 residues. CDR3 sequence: CASSATGTGDTYEQYF. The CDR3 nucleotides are TGCGCCAGCAGCGCGACCGGGACAGGGGATACCTACGAGCAGTACTTC. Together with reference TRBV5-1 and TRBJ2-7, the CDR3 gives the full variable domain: KAGVTQTPRYLIKTRGQQVTLSCSPISGHRSVSWYQQTPGQGLQFLFEYFSETQRNKGNFPGRFSGRQFSNSRSEMNVSTLELGDSALYLCASSATGTGDTYEQYFGPGTRLTVT.